The rows below give T cell receptor beta chains drawn from one sample of a study of response to subunit inactivated influenza vaccine. TCRdb passed the RT-PCR reads through MiXCR, listing each CDR3 protein once. Of just under 550,000 distinct CDR3 sequences listed, around 25% were seen once; the top ten hold 2.5% to 3%. The data were also submitted as part of a second study, on T cells expressing NK-cell markers.

Material: CD4+ T cells sorted from PBMCs, obtained 11 to 12 days after vaccination. These receptors all stem from a man aged 50-60 years who received an inactivated influenza vaccine. CDR3s include the opening cysteine and the closing phenylalanine or tryptophan. The order of the fields is CDR3 protein, CDR3 DNA, clone size, V gene, J gene, D gene. D genes are given only for firm matches. Clone size appears in some rows only: once, few, many, or a class for an expanded clone.

cdr3_aa: CASSQVEQSNEKLFF
cdr3_nt: TGTGCCAGCAGCCAAGTGGAACAGAGTAATGAAAAACTGTTTTTT
clone_size: few
v_call: TRBV4-2
j_call: TRBJ1-4
d_call: NA

cdr3_aa: CAIPPSDRVTGELFF
cdr3_nt: TGTGCCATCCCACCGTCGGACAGGGTCACCGGGGAGCTGTTTTTT
clone_size: NA
v_call: TRBV7-9
j_call: TRBJ2-2
d_call: TRBD1

cdr3_aa: CASSFRDGHYEQYF
cdr3_nt: TGTGCCAGCAGCTTCCGGGACGGTCACTACGAGCAGTACTTC
clone_size: NA
v_call: TRBV7-2
j_call: TRBJ2-7
d_call: NA

cdr3_aa: CASSSRGQGKYNEQFF
cdr3_nt: TGTGCCAGCAGCTCCCGAGGCCAAGGAAAATACAATGAGCAGTTCTTC
clone_size: NA
v_call: TRBV7-8
j_call: TRBJ2-1
d_call: NA

cdr3_aa: CASSDTSGRGYEQFF
cdr3_nt: TGTGCCAGCAGCGACACTAGCGGGAGGGGCTATGAGCAGTTCTTC
clone_size: NA
v_call: TRBV7-9
j_call: TRBJ2-1
d_call: TRBD2

cdr3_aa: CASTGLAGTDTQYF
cdr3_nt: TGCGCCAGCACCGGACTAGCGGGCACAGATACGCAGTATTTT
clone_size: few
v_call: TRBV5-1
j_call: TRBJ2-3
d_call: TRBD2

cdr3_aa: CAISPAQGSDNEQFF
cdr3_nt: TGTGCCATCAGTCCGGCGCAGGGTTCGGACAATGAGCAGTTCTTC
clone_size: few
v_call: TRBV10-3
j_call: TRBJ2-1
d_call: NA

cdr3_aa: CSAPGQGRRDTEAFF
cdr3_nt: TGCAGTGCCCCAGGACAGGGTAGGCGGGACACTGAAGCTTTCTTT
clone_size: few
v_call: TRBV20-1
j_call: TRBJ1-1
d_call: TRBD1

cdr3_aa: CSVEGAGYPGELFF
cdr3_nt: TGCAGCGTTGAAGGGGCAGGGTACCCCGGGGAGCTGTTTTTT
clone_size: few
v_call: TRBV29-1
j_call: TRBJ2-2
d_call: NA

cdr3_aa: CASRAYEQYF
cdr3_nt: TGTGCCAGCAGGGCCTACGAGCAGTACTTC
clone_size: NA
v_call: TRBV5-8
j_call: TRBJ2-7
d_call: NA

cdr3_aa: CASSHDRTGELFF
cdr3_nt: TGTGCCAGCAGCCACGACCGCACCGGGGAGCTGTTTTTT
clone_size: NA
v_call: TRBV11-2
j_call: TRBJ2-2
d_call: NA

cdr3_aa: CASSQDAAPKGAEQYF
cdr3_nt: TGCGCCAGCAGCCAAGATGCGGCCCCCAAAGGAGCCGAGCAGTACTTC
clone_size: few
v_call: TRBV4-3
j_call: TRBJ2-7
d_call: NA

cdr3_aa: CASSVLGEQFF
cdr3_nt: TGTGCCAGCAGTGTCTTGGGGGAGCAGTTCTTC
clone_size: NA
v_call: TRBV6-2/TRBV6-3
j_call: TRBJ2-1
d_call: NA

cdr3_aa: CAISRDRGEQYF
cdr3_nt: TGTGCCATCAGTCGGGACAGGGGCGAGCAGTACTTC
clone_size: NA
v_call: TRBV10-3
j_call: TRBJ2-7
d_call: TRBD1

cdr3_aa: CASGRTATSYEQYF
cdr3_nt: TGTGCCAGCGGGAGAACCGCAACCTCCTACGAGCAGTACTTC
clone_size: NA
v_call: TRBV4-2
j_call: TRBJ2-7
d_call: NA

cdr3_aa: CASSPQGRPYEQYF
cdr3_nt: TGTGCCAGCAGCCCGCAGGGACGGCCCTACGAGCAGTACTTC
clone_size: NA
v_call: TRBV7-2
j_call: TRBJ2-7
d_call: NA

cdr3_aa: CASSLLSGSGANVLTF
cdr3_nt: TGTGCCAGCAGCTTACTAAGCGGCTCTGGGGCCAACGTCCTGACTTTC
clone_size: few
v_call: TRBV13
j_call: TRBJ2-6
d_call: NA

cdr3_aa: CSVGGVANTEAFF
cdr3_nt: TGCAGCGTTGGAGGGGTCGCGAACACTGAAGCTTTCTTT
clone_size: NA
v_call: TRBV29-1
j_call: TRBJ1-1
d_call: NA

cdr3_aa: CASSGTSVSDTQYF
cdr3_nt: TGTGCCAGCTCAGGGACCAGCGTTTCGGATACGCAGTATTTT
clone_size: NA
v_call: TRBV18
j_call: TRBJ2-3
d_call: NA

cdr3_aa: CASSYSRRAETQYF
cdr3_nt: TGTGCCAGCAGTTACTCGCGCAGAGCGGAGACCCAGTACTTC
clone_size: NA
v_call: TRBV6-5
j_call: TRBJ2-5
d_call: NA

cdr3_aa: CATSDPGTSVTDTQYF
cdr3_nt: TGTGCCACCAGTGATCCCGGGACTAGCGTAACAGATACGCAGTATTTT
clone_size: NA
v_call: TRBV24-1
j_call: TRBJ2-3
d_call: TRBD2

cdr3_aa: CASSFEVGNTIYF
cdr3_nt: TGTGCCAGCAGTTTCGAAGTTGGAAACACCATATATTTT
clone_size: many
v_call: TRBV12-3/TRBV12-4
j_call: TRBJ1-3
d_call: NA

cdr3_aa: CASSQDHGLAGFLSSYNEQFF
cdr3_nt: TGTGCCAGCAGCCAAGACCATGGACTAGCGGGATTTCTGAGCTCCTACAATGAGCAGTTCTTC
clone_size: many
v_call: TRBV14
j_call: TRBJ2-1
d_call: TRBD2

cdr3_aa: CASSASGSRGSQYF
cdr3_nt: TGTGCCAGCAGCGCATCCGGATCTAGGGGGTCCCAGTACTTC
clone_size: few
v_call: TRBV9
j_call: TRBJ2-5
d_call: NA

cdr3_aa: CASSPQPGTGGEQYF
cdr3_nt: TGTGCCAGCAGCCCACAACCCGGGACAGGGGGCGAGCAGTACTTC
clone_size: NA
v_call: TRBV5-5
j_call: TRBJ2-7
d_call: TRBD1

cdr3_aa: CASSQGAGYTF
cdr3_nt: TGTGCCAGCAGCCAGGGCGCTGGCTACACCTTC
clone_size: NA
v_call: TRBV6-4
j_call: TRBJ1-2
d_call: NA

cdr3_aa: CSAKGRVPLNTEAFF
cdr3_nt: TGCAGTGCTAAGGGCCGGGTCCCGTTGAACACTGAAGCTTTCTTT
clone_size: NA
v_call: TRBV20-1
j_call: TRBJ1-1
d_call: NA

cdr3_aa: CSVVTLGYEQYF
cdr3_nt: TGCAGCGTTGTTACGCTCGGCTACGAGCAGTACTTC
clone_size: few
v_call: TRBV29-1
j_call: TRBJ2-7
d_call: NA

cdr3_aa: CASSFTDNTEAFF
cdr3_nt: TGTGCCAGCAGTTTCACAGATAACACTGAAGCTTTCTTT
clone_size: few
v_call: TRBV12-3/TRBV12-4
j_call: TRBJ1-1
d_call: NA

cdr3_aa: CAISVAGANTGELFF
cdr3_nt: TGTGCCATCAGTGTAGCGGGAGCTAACACCGGGGAGCTGTTTTTT
clone_size: NA
v_call: TRBV10-3
j_call: TRBJ2-2
d_call: TRBD2

cdr3_aa: CASSLPWVNIQYF
cdr3_nt: TGTGCCAGCAGTTTACCATGGGTAAACATTCAGTACTTC
clone_size: NA
v_call: TRBV28
j_call: TRBJ2-4
d_call: NA

cdr3_aa: CASSAGQNTEAFF
cdr3_nt: TGCGCCAGCAGCGCGGGACAGAACACTGAAGCTTTCTTT
clone_size: many
v_call: TRBV5-1
j_call: TRBJ1-1
d_call: NA

cdr3_aa: CASRPTGRNSPLHF
cdr3_nt: TGTGCCAGCAGACCGACAGGGCGGAATTCACCCCTCCACTTT
clone_size: few
v_call: TRBV12-3/TRBV12-4
j_call: TRBJ1-6
d_call: TRBD1

cdr3_aa: CATSDPLAGVNTQYF
cdr3_nt: TGTGCCACCAGTGATCCACTAGCGGGAGTAAATACGCAGTATTTT
clone_size: NA
v_call: TRBV24-1
j_call: TRBJ2-3
d_call: TRBD2

cdr3_aa: CSARDARTGNEAFF
cdr3_nt: TGCAGTGCTAGAGATGCCCGGACGGGGAATGAAGCTTTCTTT
clone_size: few
v_call: TRBV20-1
j_call: TRBJ1-1
d_call: NA

cdr3_aa: CASSQDPGRSGWNNEQFF
cdr3_nt: TGTGCCAGCAGCCAAGACCCCGGGAGGAGCGGGTGGAACAATGAGCAGTTCTTC
clone_size: NA
v_call: TRBV4-2
j_call: TRBJ2-1
d_call: TRBD2

cdr3_aa: CASKTSGRPHYEQYF
cdr3_nt: TGTGCCAGCAAGACTAGCGGGAGGCCTCACTACGAGCAGTACTTC
clone_size: few
v_call: TRBV21-1
j_call: TRBJ2-7
d_call: NA

cdr3_aa: CASRTGTHFNQPQHF
cdr3_nt: TGTGCCAGCAGGACCGGGACTCACTTCAATCAGCCCCAGCATTTT
clone_size: NA
v_call: TRBV6-1
j_call: TRBJ1-5
d_call: NA

cdr3_aa: CSVYFTSGLGELFF
cdr3_nt: TGCAGCGTTTACTTTACTAGCGGGCTCGGGGAGCTGTTTTTT
clone_size: NA
v_call: TRBV29-1
j_call: TRBJ2-2
d_call: TRBD2

cdr3_aa: CSAKSGRPPYEQYF
cdr3_nt: TGCAGCGCAAAGAGCGGGAGGCCCCCCTACGAGCAGTACTTC
clone_size: many
v_call: TRBV29-1
j_call: TRBJ2-7
d_call: TRBD2

cdr3_aa: CATSRDVAGGPSYEQYF
cdr3_nt: TGTGCCACCAGCAGAGATGTCGCGGGAGGGCCTAGCTACGAGCAGTACTTC
clone_size: few
v_call: TRBV15
j_call: TRBJ2-7
d_call: TRBD2

cdr3_aa: CASRQGEGYEQYF
cdr3_nt: TGTGCCAGCAGGCAAGGAGAAGGCTACGAGCAGTACTTC
clone_size: NA
v_call: TRBV12-3/TRBV12-4
j_call: TRBJ2-7
d_call: NA

cdr3_aa: CASSLAGASFGNTIYF
cdr3_nt: TGCGCCAGCAGCTTGGCCGGGGCGAGTTTTGGAAACACCATATATTTT
clone_size: few
v_call: TRBV5-1
j_call: TRBJ1-3
d_call: NA

cdr3_aa: CASSQYSGANVLTF
cdr3_nt: TGTGCCAGCAGCCAATATAGTGGGGCCAACGTCCTGACTTTC
clone_size: NA
v_call: TRBV14
j_call: TRBJ2-6
d_call: NA

cdr3_aa: CATSEGGTGYEQFF
cdr3_nt: TGTGCCACCAGTGAGGGCGGGACAGGGTATGAGCAGTTCTTC
clone_size: NA
v_call: TRBV24-1
j_call: TRBJ2-1
d_call: TRBD1

cdr3_aa: CASSVPRPSNQPQHF
cdr3_nt: TGTGCCAGTAGTGTCCCAAGGCCTAGCAATCAGCCCCAGCATTTT
clone_size: few
v_call: TRBV19
j_call: TRBJ1-5
d_call: NA

cdr3_aa: CASRQGGNTGELFF
cdr3_nt: TGCGCCAGCAGACAGGGTGGAAACACCGGGGAGCTGTTTTTT
clone_size: many
v_call: TRBV5-1
j_call: TRBJ2-2
d_call: NA

cdr3_aa: CAISEGDSSYEQYF
cdr3_nt: TGTGCCATCAGTGAGGGGGACAGCTCCTACGAGCAGTACTTC
clone_size: few
v_call: TRBV10-3
j_call: TRBJ2-7
d_call: TRBD1

cdr3_aa: CASSQVQNTEAFF
cdr3_nt: TGTGCCAGCAGCCAAGTCCAGAACACTGAAGCTTTCTTT
clone_size: NA
v_call: TRBV14
j_call: TRBJ1-1
d_call: NA

cdr3_aa: CASSLVPGPGANVLTF
cdr3_nt: TGTGCCAGCAGCTTAGTACCAGGTCCAGGGGCCAACGTCCTGACTTTC
clone_size: NA
v_call: TRBV11-2
j_call: TRBJ2-6
d_call: NA

cdr3_aa: CSVALAGVDYEQYF
cdr3_nt: TGCAGCGTAGCACTAGCGGGAGTGGACTACGAGCAGTACTTC
clone_size: many
v_call: TRBV29-1
j_call: TRBJ2-7
d_call: TRBD2

cdr3_aa: CASSAPGTSGGEETQYF
cdr3_nt: TGTGCCAGCAGCGCTCCCGGGACTAGCGGGGGAGAAGAGACCCAGTACTTC
clone_size: NA
v_call: TRBV28
j_call: TRBJ2-5
d_call: TRBD2

cdr3_aa: CASSSYRVTYEQYF
cdr3_nt: TGTGCCAGCAGCTCGTACAGGGTCACCTACGAGCAGTACTTC
clone_size: many
v_call: TRBV7-8
j_call: TRBJ2-7
d_call: NA

cdr3_aa: CASSQEGAGGYTDTQYF
cdr3_nt: TGCGCCAGCAGCCAAGAAGGGGCGGGGGGATACACAGATACGCAGTATTTT
clone_size: NA
v_call: TRBV4-1
j_call: TRBJ2-3
d_call: TRBD2